This TCR beta chain appears in the sequencing data of a study of T cells in Graves' hyperthyroidism and ophthalmopathy. Overall study findings and caveats: Ophthalmopathy and stable hyperthyroidism were separated by a 13 V-J model. Ophthalmopathy got predicted by the model a median approximately 6 months before its onset. In the blood, most expanded thyroid clonotypes above 0.001 appeared as well.

TCR beta CDR3 regions were amplified from RNA. The TCR CDR3 was amplified in a first-round RT-PCR using the HTBI primer set. TCRdb fed the multiplex PCR reads into MiXCR, producing one record per CDR3 protein. Of 350,000 or so distinct CDR3 sequences in the sample, roughly 20% are singletons; the top ten hold roughly 15%. This clonotype was detected ten times or more. The target antigen is unknown. The length of the CDR3 is 21 residues. Per germline, CDR1 SNHLY and CDR2 FYNNEI. Trimming at V came to 0 bases and at J to 2 bases, leaving 18 bases not matched to a gene. Fresh peripheral blood, 8 to 10 ml, was the source of the PBMCs.

Sample: blood. The sequence was obtained from a middle-aged woman with Graves' ophthalmopathy. The chain carries TRBV2 and TRBJ2-3; 9 nucleotides agree with TRBD2. The CDR3 sequence: CASSEAPGLAITNPYTDTQYF. CDR3 in DNA: TGTGCCAGCAGTGAAGCGCCGGGACTAGCCATAACCAACCCGTACACAGATACGCAGTATTTT.